There are a few counts of the clone carrying this TCR beta chain. CDR1 and CDR2 (germline): MNHNS, SASEGT. Trimming removed 0 bases from V and 3 bases from J, with 30 bases in between. CDR3 length: 22 residues. The data belong to a study of blood T cell repertoires in COVID-19. Original processing notes: Amplified reference gene primers provided the basis for estimating nucleated cell counts. Here immunoSEQ multiplex PCR was the method, and the copy in TCRdb shows in-frame clones only, minus some. V, J and clone size reflect that table, while D and trimming were determined from the DNA. In the table there are 61,000 or so clones, 79% of which are singletons.

This clonotype was obtained from a woman in her seventies with acute or convalescent COVID-19. The chain links TRBV6-1 to TRBJ1-3; D uncertain. Source material: peripheral blood. The chain's CDR3 is CASSEAPGGRGWRIDLGNTIYF. In DNA, the CDR3 is TGTGCCAGCAGTGAAGCGCCCGGAGGTCGCGGTTGGCGGATCGATCTTGGAAACACCATATATTTT.